This TCR beta chain appears in the sequencing data of a study of OX40 agonist ivuxolimab in advanced cancers. Overall study: Patients with prior anti-PD-1, anti-PD-L1 or anti-CTLA-4 therapy were eligible; 35% to 45% had some.

Using immunoSEQ multiplex PCR, the repertoire was profiled, and TCRdb retains in-frame clones only, with some absent. The table has tens of thousands of clones, more than 85% seen once. The CDR3 consists of 19 residues. Per the germline V gene, CDR1 is SGDLS and CDR2 is YYNGEE. With 3 bases removed from V and 1 base from J, the gap between germline ends came to 23 bases. Sequenced here: CD4+ or CD8+ T cells sorted from blood, sampled in a trial of the OX40 agonist ivuxolimab. This receptor was obtained from an adult with an advanced solid tumor such as melanoma, head and neck, liver or kidney cancer. This chain joins TRBV9 and TRBJ2-4; possibly TRBD1 for D (6 bases). The CDR3 here is CASSGVELTNREAKNIQYF. DNA for the CDR3: TGTGCCAGCAGCGGAGTTGAACTAACGAACAGGGAGGCCAAAAACATTCAGTACTTC. Drawing the rest from reference TRBV9 and TRBJ2-4, the complete variable domain is DSGVTQTPKHLITATGQRVTLRCSPRSGDLSVYWYQQSLDQGLQFLIQYYNGEERAKGNILERFSAQQFPDLHSELNLSSLELGDSALYFCASSGVELTNREAKNIQYFGAGTRLSVL.